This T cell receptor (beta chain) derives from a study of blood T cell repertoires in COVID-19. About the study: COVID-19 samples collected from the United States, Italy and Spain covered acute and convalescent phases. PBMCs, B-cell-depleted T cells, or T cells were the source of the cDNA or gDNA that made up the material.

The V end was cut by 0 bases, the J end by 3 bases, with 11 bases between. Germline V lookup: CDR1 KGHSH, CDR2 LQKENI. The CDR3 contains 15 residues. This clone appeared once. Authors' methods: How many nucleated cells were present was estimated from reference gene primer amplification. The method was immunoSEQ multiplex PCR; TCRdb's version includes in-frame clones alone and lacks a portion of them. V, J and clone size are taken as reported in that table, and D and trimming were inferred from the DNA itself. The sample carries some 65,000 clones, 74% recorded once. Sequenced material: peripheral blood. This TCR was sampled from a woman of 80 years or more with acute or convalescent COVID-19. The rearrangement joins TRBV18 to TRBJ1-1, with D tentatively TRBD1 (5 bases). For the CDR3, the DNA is TGTGCCAGCTCACCACCGGGGGGGTGGTACACTGAAGCTTTCTTT. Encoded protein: CASSPPGGWYTEAFF.